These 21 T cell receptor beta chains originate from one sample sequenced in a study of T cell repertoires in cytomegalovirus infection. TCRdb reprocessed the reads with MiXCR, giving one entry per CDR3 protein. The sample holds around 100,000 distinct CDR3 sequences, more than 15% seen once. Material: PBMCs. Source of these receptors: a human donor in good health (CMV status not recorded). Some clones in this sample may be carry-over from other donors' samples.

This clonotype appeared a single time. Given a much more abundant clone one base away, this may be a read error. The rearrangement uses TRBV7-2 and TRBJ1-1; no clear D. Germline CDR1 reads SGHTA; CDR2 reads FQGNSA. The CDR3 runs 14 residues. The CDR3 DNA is TGTGCCAGCAGCTTACGCCCATCTAGCACTCAAGCTTTCTTT. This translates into CASSLRPSSTQAFF.

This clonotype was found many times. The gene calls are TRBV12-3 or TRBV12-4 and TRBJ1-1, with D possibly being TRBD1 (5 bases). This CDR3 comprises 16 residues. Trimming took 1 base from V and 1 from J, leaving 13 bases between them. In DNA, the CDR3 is TGTGCCAGCAGTTTAGACTCAGGGTGGAAGAACACTGAAGCTTTCTTT. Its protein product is CASSLDSGWKNTEAFF.

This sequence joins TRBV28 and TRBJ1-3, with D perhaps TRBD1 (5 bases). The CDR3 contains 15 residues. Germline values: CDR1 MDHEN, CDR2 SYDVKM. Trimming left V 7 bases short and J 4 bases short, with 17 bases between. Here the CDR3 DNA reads TGTGCCAGCACTTCGGCTCAGGGCTTCGGAAACACCATATATTTT. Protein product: CASTSAQGFGNTIYF. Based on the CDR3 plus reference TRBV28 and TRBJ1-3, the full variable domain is DVKVTQSSRYLVKRTGEKVFLECVQDMDHENMFWYRQDPGLGLRLIYFSYDVKMKEKGDIPEGYSVSREKKERFSLILESASTNQTSMYLCASTSAQGFGNTIYFGEGSWLTVV.

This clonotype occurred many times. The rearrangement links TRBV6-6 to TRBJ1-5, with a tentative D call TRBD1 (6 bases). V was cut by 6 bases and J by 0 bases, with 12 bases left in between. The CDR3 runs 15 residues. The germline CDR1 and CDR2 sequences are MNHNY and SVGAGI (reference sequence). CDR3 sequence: CASSRTDYSNQPQHF. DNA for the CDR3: TGTGCCAGCAGCCGGACAGATTATAGCAATCAGCCCCAGCATTTT.

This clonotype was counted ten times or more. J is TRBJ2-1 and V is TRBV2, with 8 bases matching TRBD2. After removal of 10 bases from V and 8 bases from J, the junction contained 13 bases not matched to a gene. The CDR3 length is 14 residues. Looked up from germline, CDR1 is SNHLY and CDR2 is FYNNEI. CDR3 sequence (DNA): TGTGCCACCTCCGGACTAGCAAGTCTGGATGAGCAGTTCTTC. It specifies CATSGLASLDEQFF.

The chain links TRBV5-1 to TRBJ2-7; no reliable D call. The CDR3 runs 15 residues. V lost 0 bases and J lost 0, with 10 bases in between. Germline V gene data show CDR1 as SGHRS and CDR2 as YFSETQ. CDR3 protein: CASSLEGKSSYEQYF. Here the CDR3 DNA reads TGCGCCAGCAGCTTGGAAGGGAAAAGCTCCTACGAGCAGTACTTC.

CDR3 sequence (DNA): TGTGCCAGCAGTTACTCATGGTCGGACAGGGACTCACCCCTCCACTTT. Encoded protein: CASSYSWSDRDSPLHF. The chain is built from TRBV6-5 and TRBJ1-6, with 8 bases matching TRBD1. Unmatched junction bases numbered 8, after V lost 0 bases and J lost 10 bases. Germline assignment: CDR1 MNHEY and CDR2 SVGAGI. This CDR3 comprises 16 residues.

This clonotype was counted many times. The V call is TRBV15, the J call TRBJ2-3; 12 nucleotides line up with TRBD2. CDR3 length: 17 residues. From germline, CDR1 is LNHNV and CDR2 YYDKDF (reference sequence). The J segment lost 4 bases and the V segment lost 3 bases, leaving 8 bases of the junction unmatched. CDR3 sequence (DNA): TGTGCCACCAGCAGGCGTGCCGGACTAGCGGGGTCAGATACGCAGTATTTT. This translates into CATSRRAGLAGSDTQYF.

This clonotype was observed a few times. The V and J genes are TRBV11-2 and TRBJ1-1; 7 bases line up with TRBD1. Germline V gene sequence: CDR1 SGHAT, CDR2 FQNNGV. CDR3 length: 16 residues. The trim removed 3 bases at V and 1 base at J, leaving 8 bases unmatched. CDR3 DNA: TGTGCCAGCAGCTTGGGGACAGAAACCTCGAACACTGAAGCTTTCTTT. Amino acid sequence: CASSLGTETSNTEAFF.

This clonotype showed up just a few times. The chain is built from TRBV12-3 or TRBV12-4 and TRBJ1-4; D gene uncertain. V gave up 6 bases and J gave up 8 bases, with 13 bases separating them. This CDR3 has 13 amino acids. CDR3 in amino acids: CASSLAESEKLFF. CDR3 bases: TGTGCCAGCAGCTTGGCCGAGAGCGAAAAACTGTTTTTT.

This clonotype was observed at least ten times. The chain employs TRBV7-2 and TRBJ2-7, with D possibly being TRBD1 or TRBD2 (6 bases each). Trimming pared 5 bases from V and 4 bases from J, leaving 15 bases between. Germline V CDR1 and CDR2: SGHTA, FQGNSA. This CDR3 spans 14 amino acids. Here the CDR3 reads CASSEGGFGYEQYF. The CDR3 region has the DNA TGTGCCAGCAGCGAGGGGGGTTTCGGGTACGAGCAGTACTTC.

This CDR3 reads CATSPQWGTSTYNEQFF. The CDR3 DNA is TGTGCCACCAGCCCCCAGTGGGGGACCTCCACCTACAATGAGCAGTTCTTC. This rearrangement joins TRBV15 to TRBJ2-1, with D perhaps given as TRBD1 or TRBD2 (5 bases each). Trimming stripped 5 bases from V and 2 bases from J, with 19 bases between. The CDR3 is 17 amino acids. Germline V gene sequence: CDR1 LNHNV, CDR2 YYDKDF (reference sequence).

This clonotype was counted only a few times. As DNA, the CDR3 is TGTGCCAGCAACAGGCGGGACAATGAGCAGTTCTTC. It translates to CASNRRDNEQFF. The V call is TRBV6-2 or TRBV6-3, the J call TRBJ2-1, with D perhaps being TRBD1 or TRBD2 (5 bases each). The CDR3 loop spans 12 amino acids. CDR1 and CDR2 from the germline V gene are MNHEY and SVGEGT. V lost 7 bases and J lost 5, with 9 bases in between.

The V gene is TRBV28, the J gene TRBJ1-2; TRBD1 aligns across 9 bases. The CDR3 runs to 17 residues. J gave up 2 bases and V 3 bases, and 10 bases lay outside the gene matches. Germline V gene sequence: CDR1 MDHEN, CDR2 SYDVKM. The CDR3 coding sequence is TGTGCCAGCAGTTTTTTCACAGGGGGCCGAGTGAACTATGGCTACACCTTC. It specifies CASSFFTGGRVNYGYTF.

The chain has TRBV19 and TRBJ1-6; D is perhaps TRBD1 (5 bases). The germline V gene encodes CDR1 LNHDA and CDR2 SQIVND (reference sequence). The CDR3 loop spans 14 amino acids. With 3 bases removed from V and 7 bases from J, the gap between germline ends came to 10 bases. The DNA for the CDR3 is TGTGCCAGTAGTATTCAGGGAACCAATTCACCCCTCCACTTT. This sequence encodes CASSIQGTNSPLHF.

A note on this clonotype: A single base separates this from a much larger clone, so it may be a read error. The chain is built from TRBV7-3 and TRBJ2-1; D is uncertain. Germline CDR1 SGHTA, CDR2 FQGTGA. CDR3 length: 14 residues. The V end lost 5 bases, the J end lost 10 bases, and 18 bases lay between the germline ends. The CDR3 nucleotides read TGTGCCAGCAGCCCAACCCGGCGACATGAGGAGCAGTTCTTC. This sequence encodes CASSPTRRHEEQFF.

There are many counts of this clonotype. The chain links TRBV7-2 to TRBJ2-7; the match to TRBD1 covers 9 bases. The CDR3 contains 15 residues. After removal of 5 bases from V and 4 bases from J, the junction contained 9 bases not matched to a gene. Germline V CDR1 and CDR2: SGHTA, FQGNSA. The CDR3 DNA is TGTGCCAGCAGCCGAAGCCGGGACAGGGCTTACGAGCAGTACTTC. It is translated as CASSRSRDRAYEQYF.

The CDR3 reads CASIRGTDGELFF. CDR3 sequence (DNA): TGTGCCAGCATTCGGGGGACCGACGGGGAGCTGTTTTTT. The chain combines TRBV2 with TRBJ2-2, with D tentatively TRBD2 (6 bases). This CDR3 is 13 amino acids long. With 7 bases removed from V and 7 bases from J, the gap between germline ends came to 13 bases. The germline V gene has CDR1 SNHLY and CDR2 FYNNEI. The full variable domain, its missing parts supplied by reference TRBV2 and TRBJ2-2, is EPEVTQTPSHQVTQMGQEVILRCVPISNHLYFYWYRQILGQKVEFLVSFYNNEISEKSEIFDDQFSVERPDGSNFTLKIRSTKLEDSAMYFCASIRGTDGELFFGEGSRLTVL.

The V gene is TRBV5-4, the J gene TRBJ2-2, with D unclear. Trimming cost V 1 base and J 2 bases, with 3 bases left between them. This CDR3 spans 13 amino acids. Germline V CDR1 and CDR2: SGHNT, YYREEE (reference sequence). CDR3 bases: TGTGCCAGCAGCTTGTACAACACCGGGGAGCTGTTTTTT. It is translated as CASSLYNTGELFF.

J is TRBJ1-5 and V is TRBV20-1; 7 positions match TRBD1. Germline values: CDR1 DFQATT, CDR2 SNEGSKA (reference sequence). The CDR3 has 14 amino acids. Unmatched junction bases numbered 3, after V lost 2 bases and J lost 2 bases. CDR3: CSARPGTGNQPQHF. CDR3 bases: TGCAGTGCTAGACCGGGGACAGGCAATCAGCCCCAGCATTTT.

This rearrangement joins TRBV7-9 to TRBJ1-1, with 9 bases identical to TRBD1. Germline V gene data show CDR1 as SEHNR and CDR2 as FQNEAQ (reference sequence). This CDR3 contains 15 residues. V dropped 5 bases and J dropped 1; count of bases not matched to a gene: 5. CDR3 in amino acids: CASSTGGQSNTEAFF. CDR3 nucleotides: TGTGCCAGCAGCACAGGGGGCCAATCGAACACTGAAGCTTTCTTT.